The sequence of this T cell receptor beta chain was determined in a study of Graves' ophthalmopathy and Graves' hyperthyroidism. This clonotype was counted ten times or more. Its antigen is as yet unknown. Study-level findings and limits: Discriminating ophthalmopathy from stable hyperthyroidism, a 13-signature model attained a sensitivity of under 90% and a specificity of almost 83%. The study's model predicted ophthalmopathy progression at roughly 64% sensitivity and 72% to 85% specificity.

RNA transcripts provided the template for amplifying TCR beta CDR3 regions. A first-round RT-PCR used HTBI primers, followed by a second-round multiplex PCR. TCRdb reanalysed the multiplex PCR reads using MiXCR and keeps one entry per CDR3 protein. The sample consists of some 750,000 distinct CDR3 sequences, around 40% of them appearing once. The germline V and J ends were trimmed by 1 base and 3 bases, with 12 bases remaining between them. This CDR3 spans 14 amino acids. Germline V lookup: CDR1 SQVTM, CDR2 ANQGSEA. Researchers turned away patients with other autoimmune diseases, uncontrolled infections, pregnancy or lactation. Clinicians made diagnoses from clinical symptoms, serum thyroxine, TRAb, thyroid ultrasound and orbital computed tomography.

The rearrangement uses TRBV29-1 and TRBJ1-1; weak D call: TRBD1 (5 bases). This TCR came from an adult man with Graves' ophthalmopathy. Sample: peripheral blood. The CDR3 nucleotides read TGCAGCGTTGAAGTAAGAGGGGATTACACTGAAGCTTTCTTT. Amino acids: CSVEVRGDYTEAFF.